This T cell receptor beta chain appears in the sequencing data of a study of blood T cells in healthy people across ages. A second PCR of 7 to 11 cycles used a sample-barcoded 5' primer and a J-beta primer mix. TCRdb fed the 5' RACE reads into MiXCR, producing one record per CDR3 protein. The data show hundreds of thousands of distinct CDR3 sequences, about 24% seen once. This CDR3 has 15 residues. The ends were cut back, 1 base at V and 2 bases at J, with 14 bases in the middle. CDR1 and CDR2 (germline): DFQATT, SNEGSKA (reference sequence). This chain uses TRBV20-1 with TRBJ2-5; perhaps D is TRBD1 or TRBD2 (5 bases each). This sequence was found in a man between 65 and 79 years old in good health. Sequenced: blood. The CDR3 protein is CSARGVSGGQETQYF. The CDR3 nucleotides are TGCAGTGCTAGAGGGGTGTCTGGGGGACAAGAGACCCAGTACTTC.